The 20 T cell receptor beta chains below come from one sample, sequenced in a study of vaccination effects on CD4 cells after COVID-19. No cognate antigen is known for these TCRs. Following a 10-day culture, CD4+ T cells were purified. As their vaccination, participants received two doses of either BNT162b2 or mRNA-1273. Libraries were prepared by immunoSEQ multiplex PCR; TCRdb keeps only in-frame clonotypes and omits some of them. The top ten hold 10% to 12% of the sample, which has some 10,000 clones, 65% to 80% seen once. The sample here was CD4+ T cells from PBMCs cultured without peptide, taken after COVID-19 vaccination. Source of these receptors: a human donor who received a COVID-19 vaccine.

The rearrangement links TRBV2 to TRBJ1-5, with D unclear. Germline values: CDR1 SNHLY, CDR2 FYNNEI. V dropped 8 bases and J dropped 6 bases, with 14 bases sitting between them. CDR3 length equals 13 residues. In DNA, the CDR3 is TGTGCCAGCGCCATAGAAGGGCTTCAGCCCCAGCATTTT. Translated: CASAIEGLQPQHF.

The genes are TRBV5-1 and TRBJ1-4; D might be TRBD1 (5 bases). Trimming pared 3 bases from V and 7 bases from J, leaving 16 bases between. CDR1 is SGHRS, CDR2 YFSETQ, per germline. The CDR3 loop spans 15 amino acids. In DNA, the CDR3 is TGCGCCAGCAGCTATCTCCCGGTCGGGGCTGAAAAACTGTTTTTT. This encodes CASSYLPVGAEKLFF.

This clone came up once. The chain combines TRBV6-5 with TRBJ1-2; 9 bases map to TRBD1. The V and J ends lost 5 bases and 7 bases, in that order; junction bases with no gene match: 5. This CDR3 is 13 amino acids long. Germline loops: CDR1 MNHEY, CDR2 SVGAGI. The DNA for the CDR3 is TGTGCCAGCAGTCTACAGGGGGCCGGTGGCTACACCTTC. It translates to CASSLQGAGGYTF.

V is TRBV3-1 (or the pseudogene TRBV3-2) and J is TRBJ2-5; 8 nucleotides align to TRBD2. The CDR3 is 17 amino acids. V shed 0 bases, J shed 5 bases, and the junction held 11 bases outside the gene matches. Per germline, CDR1 LGHDT and CDR2 YNNKEL (reference sequence). As DNA, the CDR3 is TGTGCCAGCAGCCAAGATCGCGGGAGGCACCTCGGGGAGACCCAGTACTTC. This gives the protein CASSQDRGRHLGETQYF.

The rearrangement uses TRBV2 and TRBJ1-1, with 8 bases that match TRBD1. Trimming cost V 9 bases and J 5 bases; bases outside gene matches: 5. Germline V gives CDR1 SNHLY, CDR2 FYNNEI. The CDR3 covers 12 residues. The DNA of the CDR3 is TGTGCCAGGGGACAGGTCTTAACTGAAGCTTTCTTT. It codes for CARGQVLTEAFF.

The V call is TRBV5-1, the J call TRBJ2-7, with D perhaps TRBD1 (6 bases). V lost 6 bases, J lost 0 bases, and 16 bases lay in between. The germline V gene encodes CDR1 SGHRS and CDR2 YFSETQ. CDR3 length: 15 amino acids. In nucleotides, the CDR3 is TGCGCCAGCACCTCGACAGGAGCCCGCTCCTACGAGCAGTACTTC. This sequence encodes CASTSTGARSYEQYF.

The chain combines TRBV4-1 with TRBJ2-7; 9 bases align to TRBD1. This CDR3 has 19 residues. Germline CDR1 reads MGHRA; CDR2 reads YSYEKL. Trimming took 2 bases from V and 2 from J; bases not matched to a gene: 16. CDR3 DNA: TGCGCCAGCAGCCAATTCAGCGTTCCAGGGCGGACAGGGGCCTACGAGCAGTACTTC. It yields the protein CASSQFSVPGRTGAYEQYF.

The CDR3 nucleotides read TGTGCCAGCAGGGACAGGGGGGTTTCCAATGAGCAGTTCTTC. Its translation is CASRDRGVSNEQFF. The chain recombines TRBV2 with TRBJ2-1; 10 nucleotides match TRBD1. CDR3 size: 14 residues. From germline, CDR1 is SNHLY and CDR2 FYNNEI. After removal of 6 bases from V and 6 bases from J, the junction contained 5 bases not matched to a gene.

The chain recombines TRBV2 with TRBJ1-1; no firm D call. Trimming shortened V by 2 bases and J by 0 bases, and 19 bases separated the two germline ends. The CDR3 is made up of 18 amino acids. The germline V gene has CDR1 SNHLY and CDR2 FYNNEI. The CDR3 sequence: CASSEKRQRNNLNTEAFF. CDR3 coding DNA: TGTGCCAGCAGTGAAAAACGGCAGCGCAATAATCTGAACACTGAAGCTTTCTTT.

This chain uses TRBV11-3 with TRBJ2-5; TRBD1 might be the D (8 bases). CDR1 is SGHNT, CDR2 YENEEA, per germline. CDR3 length: 16 residues. V was pared by 5 bases and J by 4 bases, with 20 bases between. The chain's CDR3 is CASSPGGEQGGETQYF. CDR3 in DNA: TGTGCCAGCAGCCCAGGGGGGGAACAGGGGGGAGAGACCCAGTACTTC.

The J gene is TRBJ2-7, the V gene TRBV27, with TRBD1 as a possible D gene (5 bases). With 2 bases removed from V and 5 bases from J, the gap between germline ends came to 16 bases. Germline assignment: CDR1 MNHEY and CDR2 SMNVEV (reference sequence). This CDR3 is built from 15 residues. The CDR3 is CASSLQSGRDNEQYF. The DNA of the CDR3 is TGTGCCAGCAGTTTACAGTCAGGGCGAGACAACGAGCAGTACTTC.

V and J are TRBV28 and TRBJ1-2; no firm D call. The CDR3 is made up of 13 amino acids. The V gene's germline CDR1 is MDHEN and CDR2 SYDVKM. The germline V and J ends were trimmed by 5 bases and 5 bases, with 12 bases remaining between them. CDR3 nucleotide sequence: TGTGCCAGCAGTCTGTCGACTGCGTATGGCTACACCTTC. Its translation: CASSLSTAYGYTF.

The sample holds a few counts of this clone. The chain combines TRBV5-5 with TRBJ2-7; D gene unclear. With 4 bases removed from V and 0 bases from J, the gap between germline ends came to 8 bases. Germline V lookup: CDR1 SGHKS, CDR2 YYEKEE (reference sequence). The CDR3 extends over 13 amino acids. The CDR3 is CASSPLVSYEQYF. CDR3 nucleotides: TGTGCCAGCAGCCCCCTAGTCTCCTACGAGCAGTACTTC.

J is TRBJ1-1 and V is TRBV5-1, with 8 bases fitting TRBD1. In germline, CDR1 is SGHRS, CDR2 YFSETQ. The CDR3 loop spans 15 amino acids. Trimming cost V 2 bases and J 5 bases; bases outside gene matches: 8. The CDR3 bases are TGCGCCAGCAGCTTACAAACAGGGGGAAGGACTGAAGCTTTCTTT. This sequence encodes CASSLQTGGRTEAFF.

The rearrangement links TRBV4-3 to TRBJ1-1; TRBD1 matches at 8 bases. After removal of 0 bases from V and 0 bases from J, the junction contained 6 bases not matched to a gene. Per the germline V gene, CDR1 is LGHNA and CDR2 is YSLEER. This CDR3 is 17 amino acids long. CDR3 in DNA: TGCGCCAGCAGCCAAGAGAGGACAGGGCCTATGAACACTGAAGCTTTCTTT. As protein: CASSQERTGPMNTEAFF.

V usage is TRBV20-1 and J usage is TRBJ1-2, with D unclear. The CDR3 has 10 amino acids. The V and J ends lost 5 bases and 4 bases respectively, with 5 bases between them. Germline V gene data show CDR1 as DFQATT and CDR2 as SNEGSKA (reference sequence). This CDR3 is CSARTYGYTF. DNA for the CDR3: TGCAGTGCTCGGACCTATGGCTACACCTTC.

The chain joins TRBV3-1 (or the pseudogene TRBV3-2) to TRBJ1-2; no definite D call. Trimming left V 0 bases short and J 8 bases short, with 13 bases between. Germline V gives CDR1 LGHDT, CDR2 YNNKEL (reference sequence). This CDR3 is built from 14 residues. This CDR3 is CASSQDVSDRGYTF. CDR3 bases: TGTGCCAGCAGCCAAGATGTAAGCGACCGAGGCTACACCTTC.

The chain joins TRBV7-2 to TRBJ1-1; TRBD1 aligns across 8 bases. The germline CDR1 and CDR2 sequences are SGHTA and FQGNSA. Losses at the gene ends were 3 bases for V and 4 bases for J; bases not matched to a gene: 7. There are 15 residues in the CDR3. The CDR3 nucleotides read TGTGCCAGCAGCTTGGTTCAGGGGGCAGGCACTGAAGCTTTCTTT. Encoded protein: CASSLVQGAGTEAFF.

The chain joins TRBV11-1 to TRBJ2-1, with D tentatively TRBD1 (6 bases). Trimming removed 2 bases at V and 9 bases at J, with 11 bases between. Germline loops: CDR1 SGHAT, CDR2 FQDESV (reference sequence). CDR3 length: 13 amino acids. This CDR3 reads CASSLQGQSEQFF. CDR3 nucleotides: TGTGCCAGCAGCTTACAGGGGCAGAGTGAGCAGTTCTTC.

This clone was seen once. The V gene is TRBV27, the J gene TRBJ2-7; D may be TRBD2 (5 bases). The CDR3 runs 14 residues. Germline assignment: CDR1 MNHEY and CDR2 SMNVEV (reference sequence). V shed 4 bases and J shed 2 bases, with 12 bases lying between them. The CDR3 protein is CASSYGIAPYEQYF. The CDR3, as DNA: TGTGCCAGCAGTTACGGGATAGCCCCCTACGAGCAGTACTTC.